These 32 T cell receptor beta chains were all obtained from the same sample, sequenced in a study of T cells in tumors after PD-1 blockade. Assay used: immunoSEQ multiplex PCR; TCRdb lists only in-frame clones, some missing. The sample consists of fewer than 50,000 clones, 65% to 85% of them appearing once. The sequences come from PBMCs, collected before anti-PD-1 treatment. The receptors here all came from a human donor with basal cell carcinoma.

The CDR3 spells CSVEDRAGTGSSTAFF. DNA for the CDR3: TGCAGCGTTGAAGATAGAGCCGGGACCGGGTCATCGACAGCTTTCTTT. The gene calls are TRBV29-1 and TRBJ1-1, with D possibly matching TRBD1 (5 bases). This CDR3 has 16 residues. V gave up 0 bases and J gave up 10 bases, with 24 bases separating them. Germline CDR1 SQVTM, CDR2 ANQGSEA.

The chain couples TRBV1 to TRBJ2-4; no DNA check was done on the table's D call, TRBD2. TRBV1 corresponds to a pseudogene. This CDR3 has 17 residues. Here the CDR3 reads CTSSQERRGGRFDIQYF. The CDR3 coding sequence is TGCACCAGCAGCCAAGAAAGGCGGGGGGGCCGTTTTGACATTCAGTACTTC.

The genes are TRBV5-1 and TRBJ1-1, with D maybe TRBD1 (6 bases). The CDR3 runs to 12 residues. Germline V gene sequence: CDR1 SGHRS, CDR2 YFSETQ. Between the trimmed V and J ends, which lost 6 bases and 8 bases, there was a span of 14 bases. The CDR3 loop reads CASNSLGGEAFF. CDR3 DNA sequence: TGCGCCAGCAACTCCTTGGGGGGCGAAGCTTTCTTT. The variable domain in full, completed from reference TRBV5-1 and TRBJ1-1, reads KAGVTQTPRYLIKTRGQQVTLSCSPISGHRSVSWYQQTPGQGLQFLFEYFSETQRNKGNFPGRFSGRQFSNSRSEMNVSTLELGDSALYLCASNSLGGEAFFGQGTRLTVV.

The J gene is TRBJ2-2, the V gene TRBV29-1, with a possible D match to TRBD1 (5 bases). Trimming took 3 bases from V and 1 from J, leaving 9 bases between them. This CDR3 has 14 residues. CDR1 and CDR2 from the germline V gene are SQVTM and ANQGSEA. The CDR3 here is CSVERQWNTGELFF. DNA for the CDR3: TGCAGCGTTGAGAGACAGTGGAACACCGGGGAGCTGTTTTTT.

This rearrangement joins TRBV12-3 or TRBV12-4 to TRBJ1-1; no firm D call. This CDR3 region has 13 residues. Trimming cost V 7 bases and J 0 bases, with 9 bases left between them. As DNA, the CDR3 is TGTGCCAGCAACATCCTCATGAACACTGAAGCTTTCTTT. Residues: CASNILMNTEAFF.

J is TRBJ1-5 and V is TRBV24-1, with D possibly TRBD1 on 5 matching bases. The germline V gene encodes CDR1 KGHDR and CDR2 SFDVKD. V lost 7 bases and J 2 bases, leaving 11 bases between the germline ends. The CDR3 covers 14 residues. CDR3 sequence: CATSLTGRNQPQHF. In nucleotides, the CDR3 is TGTGCCACCAGCCTTACGGGGCGCAATCAGCCCCAGCATTTT.

The chain uses TRBV2 and TRBJ2-1, with TRBD2 as a possible D gene (7 bases). The CDR3 covers 16 residues. With 5 bases removed from V and 0 bases from J, the gap between germline ends came to 14 bases. Germline V gives CDR1 SNHLY, CDR2 FYNNEI. DNA for the CDR3: TGTGCCAGCAGTAACCGGGGGGCCAGCTCCTACAATGAGCAGTTCTTC. Residues: CASSNRGASSYNEQFF.

This clone was observed a handful of times. V and J are TRBV19 and TRBJ2-1; D possibly corresponds to TRBD2 (7 bases). The CDR3 contains 14 residues. Trimming shortened V by 5 bases and J by 10 bases, and 18 bases separated the two germline ends. Germline assignment: CDR1 LNHDA and CDR2 SQIVND (reference sequence). The CDR3 loop is CASSFGGRDGEQFF. The DNA for the CDR3 is TGTGCCAGTAGTTTCGGGGGGCGGGACGGGGAGCAGTTCTTC.

The chain carries TRBV7-2 and TRBJ1-5; D is perhaps TRBD1 (5 bases). The V end was cut by 5 bases, the J end by 5 bases, with 13 bases between. Germline V gene data show CDR1 as SGHTA and CDR2 as FQGNSA. CDR3 size: 14 residues. The CDR3 region is CASSPYRQDQPQHF. For the CDR3, the DNA is TGTGCCAGCAGCCCCTACAGGCAGGATCAGCCCCAGCATTTT.

The chain links TRBV7-2 to TRBJ1-3; tentatively, D is TRBD1 (6 bases). Trimming left V 5 bases short and J 1 base short, with 12 bases between. The CDR3 extends over 15 amino acids. The germline V gene encodes CDR1 SGHTA and CDR2 FQGNSA. CDR3 protein: CASSLQGGSGNTIYF. Written as DNA, the CDR3 is TGTGCCAGCAGCCTACAGGGAGGATCTGGAAACACCATATATTTT.

This chain uses TRBV5-1 with TRBJ2-5; 10 nucleotides line up with TRBD1. CDR1 is SGHRS and CDR2 is YFSETQ in the germline V gene. This CDR3 spans 13 amino acids. J gave up 9 bases and V 4 bases, and 6 bases lay outside the gene matches. CDR3: CASSVDRGRAQYF. CDR3 sequence (DNA): TGCGCCAGCAGCGTCGACAGGGGGCGGGCCCAGTACTTC. Full variable domain (remainder filled in from reference TRBV5-1 and TRBJ2-5): KAGVTQTPRYLIKTRGQQVTLSCSPISGHRSVSWYQQTPGQGLQFLFEYFSETQRNKGNFPGRFSGRQFSNSRSEMNVSTLELGDSALYLCASSVDRGRAQYFGPGTRLLVL.

The chain is built from TRBV27 and TRBJ2-1; 9 positions match TRBD2. The CDR3 is made up of 14 amino acids. The junction had 2 bases not matched to a gene; V was cut back by 3 bases and J by 5 bases. In germline, CDR1 is MNHEY, CDR2 SMNVEV (reference sequence). As DNA, the CDR3 is TGTGCCAGCAGTTTTTTAGCGGGGGACAATGAGCAGTTCTTC. Amino acids: CASSFLAGDNEQFF.

J is TRBJ1-5 and V is TRBV15; D unclear. The V and J ends lost 1 base and 0 bases respectively, with 10 bases between them. The CDR3 totals 16 residues. Germline CDR1 reads LNHNV; CDR2 reads YYDKDF (reference sequence). For the CDR3, the DNA is TGTGCCACCAGCAGAGCTTCAGCCTATAGCAATCAGCCCCAGCATTTT. Protein sequence: CATSRASAYSNQPQHF.

The genes are TRBV14 and TRBJ2-2, with D unclear. V was trimmed by 1 base and J by 4 bases, leaving 13 bases between them. CDR1 is SGHDN and CDR2 is FVKESK in the germline V gene. The CDR3 consists of 16 residues. CDR3 bases: TGTGCCAGCAGCCAAGCAGGCCCACTTAGCACCGGGGAGCTGTTTTTT. Its protein is CASSQAGPLSTGELFF.

The genes are TRBV10-3 and TRBJ1-6; no definite D call. V was trimmed by 3 bases and J by 3 bases, leaving 12 bases between them. This CDR3 is 16 amino acids long. Germline V CDR1 and CDR2: ENHRY, SYGVKD. CDR3 DNA sequence: TGTGCCATCAGTGAAGAAGTGGGAGACTATAATTCACCCCTCCACTTT. Protein product: CAISEEVGDYNSPLHF.

Notes on this clone: Other DNA variants within this sample encode the same CDR3. The chain links TRBV30 to TRBJ2-7; D unresolved. The length of the CDR3 is 16 residues. The V and J ends lost 2 bases and 3 bases respectively, with 20 bases between them. CDR1 GTSNPN and CDR2 SVGIG come from the germline V gene (reference sequence). The DNA for the CDR3 is TGTGCCTGGAGTCGCGCGGAGTGGGGAAAGAACTACGAGCAGTACTTC. The encoded protein is CAWSRAEWGKNYEQYF.

The V and J genes are TRBV30 and TRBJ1-6, with D unclear. The CDR3 has 14 amino acids. The germline V gene encodes CDR1 GTSNPN and CDR2 SVGIG (reference sequence). The V and J ends lost 5 bases and 5 bases respectively, with 13 bases between them. The CDR3: CAWSVASHNSPLHF. The CDR3 DNA sequence: TGTGCCTGGTCGGTGGCTAGTCATAATTCACCCCTCCACTTT.

The chain combines TRBV15 with TRBJ2-1; 11 nucleotides match TRBD2. Germline-derived CDR1 and CDR2 are LNHNV and YYDKDF (reference sequence). V lost 5 bases to trimming and J lost 4 bases; unmatched junction nucleotides: 1. CDR3 length equals 14 residues. CDR3 sequence: CATSLAGGYNEQFF. CDR3 nucleotide sequence: TGTGCCACCAGCTTAGCGGGGGGGTACAATGAGCAGTTCTTC.

The chain couples TRBV7-6 to TRBJ2-7; 9 positions match TRBD1. V shed 5 bases, J shed 6 bases, and the junction held 11 bases outside the gene matches. The V gene's germline CDR1 is SGHVS and CDR2 FNYEAQ. The CDR3 loop spans 15 amino acids. This CDR3 reads CASSNSRDRVGEQYF. The CDR3 bases are TGTGCCAGCAGCAACAGCCGGGACAGGGTAGGCGAGCAGTACTTC. The full variable domain, in which reference TRBV7-6 and TRBJ2-7 provide the parts outside the CDR3, is GAGVSQSPRYKVTKRGQDVALRCDPISGHVSLYWYRQALGQGPEFLTYFNYEAQQDKSGLPNDRFSAERPEGSISTLTIQRTEQRDSAMYRCASSNSRDRVGEQYFGPGTRLTVT.

The chain uses TRBV2 and TRBJ1-1; D possibly corresponds to TRBD1 (5 bases). V lost 3 bases and J 5 bases, leaving 13 bases between the germline ends. The CDR3 contains 14 residues. Germline CDR1 SNHLY, CDR2 FYNNEI. CDR3 in DNA: TGTGCCAGCAGTGAGCGGGCGGGGGAGACTGAAGCTTTCTTT. Translating it yields CASSERAGETEAFF. The full variable domain, with the rest looked up from reference TRBV2 and TRBJ1-1, is EPEVTQTPSHQVTQMGQEVILRCVPISNHLYFYWYRQILGQKVEFLVSFYNNEISEKSEIFDDQFSVERPDGSNFTLKIRSTKLEDSAMYFCASSERAGETEAFFGQGTRLTVV.

The V gene is TRBV3-1 (or the pseudogene TRBV3-2), the J gene TRBJ1-6; possible D gene TRBD1, 6 bases. Germline values: CDR1 LGHDT, CDR2 YNNKEL (reference sequence). The CDR3 is made up of 17 amino acids. V was cut by 1 base and J by 5 bases, with 15 bases left in between. In nucleotides, the CDR3 is TGTGCCAGCAGCCAAGGTCTACAGGGTTTAAATAATTCACCCCTCCACTTT. As protein: CASSQGLQGLNNSPLHF.

This clone was seen once. The rearrangement links TRBV4-2 to TRBJ2-3, with 9 positions matching TRBD1. J was trimmed by 3 bases and V by 2 bases; bases with no gene match: 6. Germline assignment: CDR1 LGHNA and CDR2 YNFKEQ. The CDR3 spans 16 residues. This chain's CDR3 is CASSQIGTGRTDTQYF. The CDR3 DNA reads as TGTGCCAGCAGCCAAATTGGGACAGGGAGGACAGATACGCAGTATTTT.

This chain connects TRBV10-3 to TRBJ1-5, with 8 positions matching TRBD1. This CDR3 has 15 residues. The V gene's germline CDR1 is ENHRY and CDR2 SYGVKD. V lost 2 bases to trimming and J lost 5 bases; unmatched junction nucleotides: 5. In nucleotides, the CDR3 is TGTGCCATCAGTGAGAATGGACAGGGCGATCAGCCCCAGCATTTT. Its protein is CAISENGQGDQPQHF.

This clone turned up a few times. The V and J genes are TRBV15 and TRBJ2-5; D is uncertain. CDR1 and CDR2 from the germline V gene are LNHNV and YYDKDF (reference sequence). The V end was cut by 5 bases, the J end by 4 bases, with 8 bases between. The CDR3 runs to 12 residues. CDR3 coding DNA: TGTGCCACCAGCTTCCCCGGAGAGACCCAGTACTTC. Translation gives CATSFPGETQYF.

V is TRBV10-3 and J is TRBJ1-2, with 8 bases identical to TRBD1. This CDR3 has 13 amino acids. The junction had 8 bases not matched to a gene; V was cut back by 6 bases and J by 8 bases. CDR1 is ENHRY and CDR2 is SYGVKD in the germline V gene. The CDR3 DNA sequence: TGTGCCATCAGGCAACAGGGGGTTGAGGGCTACACCTTC. It specifies CAIRQQGVEGYTF.

This clone was picked up one time. This chain's CDR3 is CASSHPGLGQETQYF. As DNA, the CDR3 is TGTGCCAGCAGCCACCCGGGACTGGGGCAAGAGACCCAGTACTTC. This rearrangement joins TRBV3-1 (or the pseudogene TRBV3-2) to TRBJ2-5; weak D call: TRBD2 (6 bases). Germline V gives CDR1 LGHDT, CDR2 YNNKEL (reference sequence). CDR3 length: 15 amino acids. V lost 3 bases and J 2 bases, leaving 13 bases between the germline ends.

The chain employs TRBV24-1 and TRBJ2-3; D unclear. Trimming stripped 3 bases from V and 3 bases from J, with 12 bases between. The V gene's germline CDR1 is KGHDR and CDR2 SFDVKD. The CDR3 covers 15 residues. CDR3: CATSDAAEETDTQYF. The CDR3 DNA is TGTGCCACCAGTGATGCCGCAGAGGAAACAGATACGCAGTATTTT.

This clone has only a few counts. The chain has TRBV29-1 and TRBJ1-6; no clear D. Germline values: CDR1 SQVTM, CDR2 ANQGSEA. V shed 1 base and J shed 7 bases, with 8 bases lying between them. The CDR3 totals 13 residues. The CDR3 loop reads CSVEVGKNSPLHF. The CDR3 DNA reads as TGCAGCGTTGAAGTGGGGAAAAATTCACCCCTCCACTTT.

This clone occurred a few times. J is TRBJ1-5 and V is TRBV6-6; D gene unclear. The CDR3 is 15 residues long. V lost 0 bases and J 4 bases, leaving 10 bases between the germline ends. From germline, CDR1 is MNHNY and CDR2 SVGAGI (reference sequence). CDR3 protein: CASSYSPDGNQPQHF. In DNA form, the CDR3 reads TGTGCCAGCAGTTACTCCCCCGACGGGAATCAGCCCCAGCATTTT.

The chain employs TRBV5-6 and TRBJ1-2; 7 bases are a match to TRBD1. Looked up from germline, CDR1 is SGHDT and CDR2 is YYEEEE. With V trimmed by 4 bases and J by 4 bases, 4 bases remained unmatched. The CDR3 length is 13 residues. CDR3 sequence reads: CASSPRQGYGYTF. The CDR3, as DNA: TGTGCCAGCAGCCCTAGACAGGGCTATGGCTACACCTTC. Full variable domain (rest looked up from reference TRBV5-6 and TRBJ1-2): DAGVTQSPTHLIKTRGQQVTLRCSPKSGHDTVSWYQQALGQGPQFIFQYYEEEERQRGNFPDRFSGHQFPNYSSELNVNALLLGDSALYLCASSPRQGYGYTFGSGTRLTVV.

The chain uses TRBV7-2 and TRBJ2-3; D is perhaps TRBD1 or TRBD2 (5 bases each). The CDR3 extends over 15 amino acids. The germline V and J ends were trimmed by 0 bases and 6 bases, with 13 bases remaining between them. Per the germline V gene, CDR1 is SGHTA and CDR2 is FQGNSA. CDR3 residues: CASSLASRGRDTQYF. CDR3 sequence (DNA): TGTGCCAGCAGCTTAGCGTCGAGGGGACGGGATACGCAGTATTTT.

The chain links TRBV6-5 to TRBJ1-1; TRBD1 might be the D (6 bases). The V and J ends lost 6 bases and 0 bases respectively, with 8 bases between them. CDR3 length: 13 amino acids. In germline, CDR1 is MNHEY, CDR2 SVGAGI. The CDR3 DNA sequence: TGTGCCAGCAGGGACAGTCTGAACACTGAAGCTTTCTTT. Translation: CASRDSLNTEAFF.